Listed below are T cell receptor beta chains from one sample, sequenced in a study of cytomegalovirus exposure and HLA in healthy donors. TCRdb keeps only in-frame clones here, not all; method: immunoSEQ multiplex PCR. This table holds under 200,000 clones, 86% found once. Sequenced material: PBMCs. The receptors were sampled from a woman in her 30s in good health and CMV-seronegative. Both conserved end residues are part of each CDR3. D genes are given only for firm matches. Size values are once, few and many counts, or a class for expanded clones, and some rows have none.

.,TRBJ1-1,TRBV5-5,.,TGTGCCAGCAGAGATAGGAGGTACACTGAAGCTTTCTTT,CASRDRRYTEAFF
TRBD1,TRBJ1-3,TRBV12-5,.,TGTGCTAGTGGTTTGTTCCCTGGGCAGGGGGCAGTTGGAAACACCATATATTTT,CASGLFPGQGAVGNTIYF
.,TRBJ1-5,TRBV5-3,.,TGTGCCAGAAGACTAAGGGGAGGGGGTGAAAGCAATCAGCCCCAGCATTTT,CARRLRGGGESNQPQHF
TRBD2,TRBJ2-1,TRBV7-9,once,TGTGCCAGCAGCTTGGGTTTAGCGGGGGGATACAATGAGCAGTTCTTC,CASSLGLAGGYNEQFF
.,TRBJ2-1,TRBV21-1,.,TGTGCCAGCAGCATCCTCGCGGGACTAGCGAAGAATGAGCAGTTCTTC,CASSILAGLAKNEQFF
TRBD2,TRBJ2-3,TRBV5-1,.,TGCGCCAGCAGCTTGCTTAGCGGGGGCGTTAGCACAGATACGCAGTATTTT,CASSLLSGGVSTDTQYF
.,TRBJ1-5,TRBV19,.,TGTGCCAGTAGTATTACCGGGGGAGTAGAGCCCCAGCATTTT,CASSITGGVEPQHF
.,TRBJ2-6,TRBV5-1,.,TGCGCCAGCAGCTCAGAGGCCGGGGCCAACGTCCTGACTTTC,CASSSEAGANVLTF
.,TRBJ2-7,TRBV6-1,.,TGTGCCAGCAGTGAATTCGGCCCGGCGGTCGGTTACGAGCAGTACTTC,CASSEFGPAVGYEQYF
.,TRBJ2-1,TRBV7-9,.,TGTGCCAGCAGAGGAGTTGCCTCCTACAATGAGCAGTTCTTC,CASRGVASYNEQFF